This record covers a single T cell receptor (beta chain). What it recognizes is unknown. This entry comes from a study of T-cell memory formation after mild COVID-19. Study as a whole: TCR clusters largely stayed donor specific.

Whole-study findings and limits: Researchers found some responding clones in pre-infection memory, a sign that cross-reactive memory joined.

TCRdb recomputed calls from the 5' RACE reads with MiXCR, one row per CDR3 protein. The sample shows roughly 600,000 distinct CDR3 sequences, approximately 19% of them seen only once. Germline V gene data show CDR1 as LNHNV and CDR2 as YYDKDF (reference sequence). V was trimmed by 6 bases and J by 4 bases, leaving 13 bases between them. The CDR3 is made up of 13 amino acids. V gene TRBV15 combines with J gene TRBJ2-7, with a tentative D call TRBD2 (5 bases). The receptor was isolated from an adult woman who had mild COVID-19 (a few samples of this study predate the infection). Cell type and time point are not known. Sequenced: PBMCs or a T cell subset sorted from them (not recorded which). In DNA form, the CDR3 reads TGTGCCACCAGGGGTTCGGGGTTGTACGAGCAGTACTTC. Amino acids: CATRGSGLYEQYF.